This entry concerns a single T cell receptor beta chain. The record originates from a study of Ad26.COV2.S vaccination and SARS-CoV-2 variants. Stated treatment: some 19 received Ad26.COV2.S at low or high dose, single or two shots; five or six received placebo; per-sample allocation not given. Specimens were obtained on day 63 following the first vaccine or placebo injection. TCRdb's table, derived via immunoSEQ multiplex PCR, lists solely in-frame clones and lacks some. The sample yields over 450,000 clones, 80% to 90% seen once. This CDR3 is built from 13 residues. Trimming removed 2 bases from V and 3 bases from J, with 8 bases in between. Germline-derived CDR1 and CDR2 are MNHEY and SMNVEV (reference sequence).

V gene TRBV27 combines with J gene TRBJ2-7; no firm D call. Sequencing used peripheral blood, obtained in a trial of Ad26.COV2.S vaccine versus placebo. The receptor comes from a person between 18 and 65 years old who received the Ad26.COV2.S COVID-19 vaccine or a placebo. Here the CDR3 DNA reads TGTGCCAGCAGTTTAGGGCCGAGCTACGAGCAGTACTTC. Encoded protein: CASSLGPSYEQYF.